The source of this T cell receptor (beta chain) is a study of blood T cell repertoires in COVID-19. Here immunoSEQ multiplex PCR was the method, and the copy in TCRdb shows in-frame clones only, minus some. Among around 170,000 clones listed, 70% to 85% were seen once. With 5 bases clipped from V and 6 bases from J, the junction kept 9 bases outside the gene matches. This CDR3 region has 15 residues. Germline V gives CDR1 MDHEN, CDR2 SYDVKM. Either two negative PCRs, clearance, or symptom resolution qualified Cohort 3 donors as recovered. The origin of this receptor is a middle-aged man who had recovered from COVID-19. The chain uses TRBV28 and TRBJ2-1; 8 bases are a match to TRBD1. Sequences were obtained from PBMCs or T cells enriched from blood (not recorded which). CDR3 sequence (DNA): TGTGCCAGCAGTACGGCCAGGGGGCATACCAATGAGCAGTTCTTC. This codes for CASSTARGHTNEQFF.